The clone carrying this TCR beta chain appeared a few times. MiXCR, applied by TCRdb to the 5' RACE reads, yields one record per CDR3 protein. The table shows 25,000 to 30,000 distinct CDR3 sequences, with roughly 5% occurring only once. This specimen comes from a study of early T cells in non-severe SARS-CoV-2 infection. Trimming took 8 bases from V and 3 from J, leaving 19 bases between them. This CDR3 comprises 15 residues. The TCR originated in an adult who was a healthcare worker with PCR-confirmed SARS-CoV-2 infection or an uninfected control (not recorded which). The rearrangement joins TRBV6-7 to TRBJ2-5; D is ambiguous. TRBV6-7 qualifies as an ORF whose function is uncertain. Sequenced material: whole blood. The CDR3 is CASRPSSAPEETQYF. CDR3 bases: TGTGCCAGCCGCCCGTCGTCAGCGCCCGAAGAGACCCAGTACTTC.